Below, one TCR beta chain is given with its context. This sample stems from a study of blood T cells in healthy people across ages. Study-level information: With template switching, about one barcoded beta molecule was captured per two T cells.

The V end lost 6 bases, the J end lost 2 bases, and 12 bases lay between the germline ends. This CDR3 is 13 amino acids long. The V gene's germline CDR1 is DFQATT and CDR2 SNEGSKA (reference sequence). The second PCR ran about 6 to 12 cycles with a sample-barcoded 5' primer and J-beta primers. Each cDNA molecule was tagged by a template-switch adaptor with 12 random nucleotides. TCRdb redid the calling of the 5' RACE reads with MiXCR, one entry per CDR3 protein. Of nearly 800,000 distinct CDR3 sequences listed, roughly 50% are singletons. The receptor was derived from a man aged 40-50 years in good health. This chain joins TRBV20-1 and TRBJ2-3; tentatively, D is TRBD2 (6 bases). The sequenced sample was blood. The CDR3 loop reads CSAIADYTDTQYF. Written as DNA, the CDR3 is TGCAGTGCCATAGCGGATTACACAGATACGCAGTATTTT.